This T cell receptor beta chain was captured by sequencing in a study of blood T cell repertoires in COVID-19. This clone was recorded a few times. Assay used: immunoSEQ multiplex PCR; TCRdb lists only in-frame clones, some missing. Of 150,000 or so clones detected, roughly 90% appear once; the ten largest clones hold 15% to 20%. This CDR3 has 16 residues. V lost 6 bases, J lost 3 bases, and 12 bases stayed unmatched. CDR1 LGHNT and CDR2 FRNRAP come from the germline V gene. Source material: peripheral blood. This sequence originates from a man aged 55 to 70 with active or convalescent COVID-19. V and J are TRBV12-5 and TRBJ2-7, with TRBD2 matching over 9 bases. The CDR3 bases are TGTGCTAGTGGGTCACCCCCGGGACTAGCTCTCTACGAGCAGTACTTC. Its translation: CASGSPPGLALYEQYF. Complete variable domain (other parts from reference TRBV12-5 and TRBJ2-7): DARVTQTPRHKVTEMGQEVTMRCQPILGHNTVFWYRQTMMQGLELLAYFRNRAPLDDSGMPKDRFSAEMPDATLATLKIQPSEPRDSAVYFCASGSPPGLALYEQYFGPGTRLTVT.